A selection of T cell receptor beta chains follows, all from one sample in a study of cytomegalovirus exposure and HLA in healthy donors. The data were produced by immunoSEQ multiplex PCR, yet TCRdb's version contains in-frame clones alone and is incomplete. The sample consists of 150,000 to 200,000 clones, approximately 77% of them appearing once. The material sequenced was PBMCs. These TCRs come from a male donor in good health and CMV-seropositive. Both conserved end residues are part of each CDR3. A D gene is named only where the DNA matches it firmly. Expanded clones are given a class, and other clones once, few, many or no size at all.

length,D,size,V,J,DNA,CDR3
13,TRBD1,NA,TRBV19,TRBJ2-7,TGTGCCAGTTCCCCGACAGGGACCTACGAGCAGTACTTC,CASSPTGTYEQYF
15,TRBD2,NA,TRBV5-4,TRBJ2-1,TGTGCCAGCAGCTTCGGCGGGGGGGGTTACAATGAGCAGTTCTTC,CASSFGGGGYNEQFF
19,TRBD1,NA,TRBV16,TRBJ2-6,TGTGCCAGCAGCCAAGAGGTGAGACAGGGTCGCTCTGGGGCCAACGTCCTGACTTTC,CASSQEVRQGRSGANVLTF
15,NA,once,TRBV6-5,TRBJ2-7,TGTGCCAGCAGCATACGTCGTAGGGGGAAGTACGAGCAGTACTTC,CASSIRRRGKYEQYF
15,TRBD2,NA,TRBV9,TRBJ2-7,TGTGCCAGCAGCGAATTAGCGGGACCATTCTACGAGCAGTACTTC,CASSELAGPFYEQYF
14,TRBD1,NA,TRBV2,TRBJ1-2,TGTGCCAGCAGTGGACAACAGGGGCGAGGTGGCTACACCTTC,CASSGQQGRGGYTF
16,NA,NA,TRBV7-3,TRBJ2-3,TGTGCCAGCAGCACCTCGGGGGTAGCCAACACAGATACGCAGTATTTT,CASSTSGVANTDTQYF
16,TRBD2,NA,TRBV11-1,TRBJ2-1,TGTGCCAGCAGTCCCAGACTAGCGGGGGGAATCGATGAGCAGTTCTTC,CASSPRLAGGIDEQFF
15,NA,NA,TRBV30,TRBJ1-2,TGTGCCTGGAGTGAAGGACAGAGGATCCTCTATGGCTACACCTTC,CAWSEGQRILYGYTF
15,TRBD2,NA,TRBV18,TRBJ2-7,TGTGCCAGCTCCCCTGCGGGCGGGGGGGCCGCCGAGCAGTACTTC,CASSPAGGGAAEQYF